This T cell receptor (beta chain) was identified in a study of beta chain features in type 1 diabetes. Expressed TCRB transcripts got sequenced, as all isolated RNA was reverse transcribed. The method was immunoSEQ multiplex PCR; TCRdb's version includes in-frame clones alone and lacks a portion of them. The profile shows around 180,000 clones, 10% to 15% of them singletons. Germline-derived CDR1 and CDR2 are SGHNT and YYREEE (reference sequence). The CDR3 covers 13 residues. Deletions cut 4 bases from V and 2 bases from J, with 9 bases between. The authors took one heparinised blood draw, averaging roughly 100 mL, from each donor.

Sequenced sample: central memory CD4+ T cells from blood. The TCR originated in a young woman in good health. The chain uses TRBV5-4 and TRBJ1-2; maybe TRBD1 (5 bases). Written as DNA, the CDR3 is TGTGCCAGCAGCATCAGGGAAAACTATGGCTACACCTTC. It is translated as CASSIRENYGYTF. The full variable domain, rest sourced from reference TRBV5-4 and TRBJ1-2, is ETGVTQSPTHLIKTRGQQVTLRCSSQSGHNTVSWYQQALGQGPQFIFQYYREEENGRGNFPPRFSGLQFPNYSSELNVNALELDDSALYLCASSIRENYGYTFGSGTRLTVV.